Listed below are T cell receptor beta chains from one sample, sequenced in a study of metastatic and nonmetastatic thyroid tumors. TCRdb re-analyzed the PCR reads using MiXCR. The sample lists about 38,000 clones; about 29% were seen once. Material for sequencing was blood. The receptors derive from a male donor with papillary thyroid cancer or a benign thyroid nodule (not recorded which). Some clones in this sample may be carry-over from other donors' samples. CDR3s include the opening cysteine and the closing phenylalanine or tryptophan. A D gene is named only where the DNA matches it firmly. Clone size is stated in some rows and not others, as once, few, many or a class when expanded.

clone_size | d_call | j_call | v_call | cdr3_nt | cdr3_aa
few | . | TRBJ1-6 | TRBV2 | TGTGCCAGCAGTGAAAACACCCATTCACCCCTCCACTTT | CASSENTHSPLHF
few | . | TRBJ1-1 | TRBV5-1 | TGCGCCAGCAGCCTACTAACGGGGGAAACTGAAGCTTTCTTT | CASSLLTGETEAFF
many | . | TRBJ2-3 | TRBV15 | TGTGCCACCAGCATAGAAACAGATACGCAGTATTTT | CATSIETDTQYF
many | TRBD2 | TRBJ2-4 | TRBV6-2/TRBV6-3 | TGTGCCAGCAGTTTTTCCTCTAGCGGGAGTGGGTTAGCCAAAAACATTCAGTACTTC | CASSFSSSGSGLAKNIQYF
. | TRBD2 | TRBJ2-2 | TRBV20-1 | TGCAGTGCTAGATTAGGGCTAGCGGGTATCACCGGGGAGCTGTTTTTT | CSARLGLAGITGELFF
. | . | TRBJ1-1 | TRBV20-1 | TGCAGTGCTAGAGATCGTCAGCTCACTGAAGCTTTCTTT | CSARDRQLTEAFF
. | TRBD1 | TRBJ1-1 | TRBV4-1 | TGCGCCAGCAGCCAGGAGGGGGCCATGAACACTGAAGCTTTCTTT | CASSQEGAMNTEAFF
. | . | TRBJ2-7 | TRBV6-1 | TGTGCCAGCAGTGGGCAGCCGTCCTACGAGCAGTACTTC | CASSGQPSYEQYF
few | . | TRBJ1-6 | TRBV6-1 | TGTGCCAGCACGAGAGAGTTCCGTGATTCACCCCTCCACTTT | CASTREFRDSPLHF
many | TRBD2 | TRBJ2-7 | TRBV2 | TGTGCCAGCAGAGAACTAGCGGGAGACTACGAGCAGTACTTC | CASRELAGDYEQYF
few | . | TRBJ2-5 | TRBV20-1 | TGCAGTGCTAGTGGGCAGGGCGGTGAGACCCAGTACTTC | CSASGQGGETQYF
medium-sized | TRBD1 | TRBJ2-7 | TRBV20-1 | TGCAGTGCTAGAATGACAGGGGACTCCTACGAGCAGTACTTC | CSARMTGDSYEQYF
few | . | TRBJ1-2 | TRBV7-6 | TGTGCCAGCAGCCCCCGTGAGGGGAACTATGGCTACACCTTC | CASSPREGNYGYTF
. | . | TRBJ2-7 | TRBV6-2/TRBV6-3 | TGTGCCAGCAGTTACGGGCTGATGGTTAGGGACGAGCAGTACTTC | CASSYGLMVRDEQYF
many | . | TRBJ2-7 | TRBV24-1 | TGTGCCACCAGCCCAGGGGACCTCTACGAGCAGTACTTC | CATSPGDLYEQYF
. | . | TRBJ1-5 | TRBV4-1 | TGCGCCAGCAGCCAAGACGGGACCGCCTCGTCACAGCATTTT | CASSQDGTASSQHF
few | TRBD2 | TRBJ2-1 | TRBV19 | TGTGCCAGTAGTATGGGAGGACTAGCGGGAGGTGAGCAGTTCTTC | CASSMGGLAGGEQFF
medium-sized | . | TRBJ2-7 | TRBV30 | TGTGCCTGGAGTTTAGTAGTCTCCTACGAGCAGTACTTC | CAWSLVVSYEQYF
few | . | TRBJ2-1 | TRBV19 | TGTGCCAGTAGTATGGGCGGGTGGTTTAATGAGCAGTTCTTC | CASSMGGWFNEQFF
. | . | TRBJ2-7 | TRBV27 | TGTGCCAGCAGTTTGACCCTTACATTCTCCTACGAGCAGTACTTC | CASSLTLTFSYEQYF
. | . | TRBJ2-3 | TRBV20-1 | TGCAGTAAGTCCCGGTTTTCCACAGATACGCAGTATTTT | CSKSRFSTDTQYF
. | TRBD1 | TRBJ1-1 | TRBV4-1 | TGCGCCAGCAGCCAACAGCAGGGGGCAAGCACTGAAGCTTTCTTT | CASSQQQGASTEAFF
. | . | TRBJ2-7 | TRBV11-1 | TGTGCCAGCAGCTTAGCGTGGGGGGACGGACTACAGCACTTC | CASSLAWGDGLQHF
once | . | TRBJ1-6 | TRBV5-1 | TGCGCCAGCAGCTTGGTAGGGGCCCGCTATAATTCACCCCTCCACTTT | CASSLVGARYNSPLHF
. | TRBD2 | TRBJ2-7 | TRBV11-2 | TGTGCCAGCAGCTTAGATCCGGGGACTAGCGAGCAGTACTTC | CASSLDPGTSEQYF
few | TRBD2 | TRBJ2-3 | TRBV6-1 | TGTGCCAGCAGTGAGCGGGGGGGCACAGATACGCAGTATTTT | CASSERGGTDTQYF
once | . | TRBJ2-7 | TRBV12-3/TRBV12-4 | TGTGCCAGCAGTTTAAGGAAACCGCGCTACGAGCAGTACTTC | CASSLRKPRYEQYF